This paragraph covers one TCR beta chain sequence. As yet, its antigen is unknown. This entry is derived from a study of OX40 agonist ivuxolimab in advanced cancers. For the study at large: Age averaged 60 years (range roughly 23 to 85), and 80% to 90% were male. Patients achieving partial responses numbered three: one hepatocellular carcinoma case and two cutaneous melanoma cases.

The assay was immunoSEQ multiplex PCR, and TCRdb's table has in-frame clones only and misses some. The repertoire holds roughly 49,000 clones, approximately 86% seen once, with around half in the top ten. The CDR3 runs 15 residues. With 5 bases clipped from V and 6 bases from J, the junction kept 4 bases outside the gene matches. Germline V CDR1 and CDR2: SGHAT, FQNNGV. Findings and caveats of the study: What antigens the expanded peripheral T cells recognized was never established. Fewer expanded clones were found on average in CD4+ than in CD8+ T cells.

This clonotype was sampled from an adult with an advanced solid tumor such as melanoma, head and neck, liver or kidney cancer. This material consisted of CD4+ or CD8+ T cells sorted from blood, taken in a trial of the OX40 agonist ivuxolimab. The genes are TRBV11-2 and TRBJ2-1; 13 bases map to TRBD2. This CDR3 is CASSLGTSGANEQFF. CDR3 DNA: TGTGCCAGCAGCCTGGGGACTAGCGGGGCCAATGAGCAGTTCTTC.